The entry that follows covers one TCR beta chain sequence. Its antigen remains unidentified. No base quality values were provided; no much bigger clone lies one nucleotide off. The sample belongs to a study of blood T cell repertoires in COVID-19 (TCRdb year 2020). Notes on the research overall: Collaborator samples came from the United States, Italy and Spain and covered acute and convalescent phases of COVID-19. The material from the prospective study consisted of cDNA or gDNA derived from T cells, B-cell-depleted T cells, or PBMCs. Deeply sampled blood TCRbeta repertoires from subjects exposed to, actively infected with, or recovered from COVID-19 were included in the dataset. The repertoires were released in a freely available public database intended as a resource for research on the immune response to SARS-CoV-2. Samples came from the ongoing ImmuneRACE study (first 160 participants) plus 1,254 subjects from 6 global collaborators. Sample metadata almost always included a de-identified subject ID, COVID-19 status, age in years and sex. Where HLA class I and class II types were available, the types were taken from metadata supplied by the sample provider, not from assay-based typing.

Germline trimming amounts to 6 bases on V and 2 bases on J, with 5 as the count of junction bases outside the gene matches. From the cysteine up to the phenylalanine, the CDR3 has a length of 15 residues. Left in the record is the CDR3 DNA by itself, 45 bases read in frame from the first base. From a lookup of the germline V gene, CDR1 and CDR2 are MNHEY and SVGAGI. Results the study describes overall, beyond this receptor: Clinical and demographic metadata were provided uncurated, with the amount varying by source and participant.

TCRbeta CDR3 regions were amplified from genomic DNA using the immunoSEQ Assay, a bias-controlled multiplex PCR. Per the original workflow: The number of nucleated cells in each sample was estimated from the amplification of reference gene primers within the assay. To quantify the absolute abundance of each unique TCRbeta CDR3 rearrangement, sequence reads were collapsed and filtered. For each sample, productive Simpson clonality was calculated as the square root of Simpson's diversity index across productive rearrangements. Held by TCRdb, this immuneACCESS table contains in-frame sequences only and omits some clones. Under half of the omission traces to an unresolved V gene where checked; the cause of the rest is unknown. Clone size and V and J calls were adopted from that table, with D and trimming inferred from the DNA. The sample table shows about 83,000 clones, and approximately 86% are seen once. Of the sample, approximately 21% is held by the ten largest clones.

Each collaborating institution followed its own protocols to collect whole blood in K2EDTA tubes. For TCRbeta analysis, collaborators shipped samples as frozen whole blood, isolated PBMCs, or DNA extracted from either of those sample types. The sample was peripheral blood. This clonotype originated in a woman older than 75 in a cohort sampled during active or convalescent COVID-19. The rearrangement combines TRBV6-5 with TRBJ2-2, and TRBD1 aligns with 8 junction nucleotides. The DNA sequence reads TGTGCCAGCAGCTCAGGACAGGGAAACACCGGGGAGCTGTTTTTT. It translates to CASSSGQGNTGELFF.